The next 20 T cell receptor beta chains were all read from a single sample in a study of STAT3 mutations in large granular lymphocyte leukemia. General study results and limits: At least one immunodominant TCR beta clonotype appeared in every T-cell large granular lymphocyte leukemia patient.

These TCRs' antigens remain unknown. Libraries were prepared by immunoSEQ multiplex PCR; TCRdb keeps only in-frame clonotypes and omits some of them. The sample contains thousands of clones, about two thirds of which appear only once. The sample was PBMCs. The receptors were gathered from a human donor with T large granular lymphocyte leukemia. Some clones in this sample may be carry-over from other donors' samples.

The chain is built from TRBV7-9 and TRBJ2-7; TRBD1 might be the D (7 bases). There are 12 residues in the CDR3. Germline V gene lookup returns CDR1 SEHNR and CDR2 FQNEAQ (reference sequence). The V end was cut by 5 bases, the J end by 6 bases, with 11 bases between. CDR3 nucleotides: TGTGCCAGCAGCGCCAGGGGGGTCGAGCAGTACTTC. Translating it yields CASSARGVEQYF.

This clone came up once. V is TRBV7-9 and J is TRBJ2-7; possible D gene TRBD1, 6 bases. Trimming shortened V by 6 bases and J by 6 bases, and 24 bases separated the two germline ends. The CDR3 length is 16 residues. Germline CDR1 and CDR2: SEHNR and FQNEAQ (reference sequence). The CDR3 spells CASSPPTGLISLEQYF. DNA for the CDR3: TGTGCCAGCAGTCCCCCGACAGGACTTATCTCCCTCGAGCAGTACTTC.

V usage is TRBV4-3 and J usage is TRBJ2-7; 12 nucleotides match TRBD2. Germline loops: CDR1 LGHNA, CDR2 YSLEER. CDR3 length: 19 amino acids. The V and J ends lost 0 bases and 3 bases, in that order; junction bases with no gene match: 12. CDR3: CASSQDHEQVTSGSYEQYF. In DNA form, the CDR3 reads TGCGCCAGCAGCCAAGATCATGAGCAAGTGACTAGCGGGAGCTACGAGCAGTACTTC.

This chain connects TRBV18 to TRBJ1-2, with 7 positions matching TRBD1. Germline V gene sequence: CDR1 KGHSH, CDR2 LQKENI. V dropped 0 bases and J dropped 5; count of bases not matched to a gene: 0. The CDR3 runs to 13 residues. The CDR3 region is CASSPPGQYGYTF. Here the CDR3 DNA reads TGTGCCAGCTCACCACCGGGACAGTATGGCTACACCTTC.

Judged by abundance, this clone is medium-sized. CDR3: CASSLVGTEAFF. Written as DNA, the CDR3 is TGTGCCAGCAGCTTGGTAGGGACTGAAGCTTTCTTT. V and J are TRBV5-4 and TRBJ1-1, with D hard to call. Trimming stripped 0 bases from V and 5 bases from J, with 5 bases between. This CDR3 spans 12 amino acids. The germline CDR1 and CDR2 sequences are SGHNT and YYREEE (reference sequence).

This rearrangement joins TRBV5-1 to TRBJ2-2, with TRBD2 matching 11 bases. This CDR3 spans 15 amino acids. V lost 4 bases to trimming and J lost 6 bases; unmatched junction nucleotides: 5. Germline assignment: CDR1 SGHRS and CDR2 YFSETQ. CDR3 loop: CASSLTSGGAGELFF. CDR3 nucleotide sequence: TGCGCCAGCAGCCTAACTAGCGGGGGTGCCGGGGAGCTGTTTTTT.

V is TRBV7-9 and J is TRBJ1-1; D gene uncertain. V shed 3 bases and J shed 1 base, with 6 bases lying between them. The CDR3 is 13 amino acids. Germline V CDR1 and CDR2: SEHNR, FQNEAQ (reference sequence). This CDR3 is CASSFNPNTEAFF. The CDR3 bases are TGTGCCAGCAGCTTTAACCCGAACACTGAAGCTTTCTTT.

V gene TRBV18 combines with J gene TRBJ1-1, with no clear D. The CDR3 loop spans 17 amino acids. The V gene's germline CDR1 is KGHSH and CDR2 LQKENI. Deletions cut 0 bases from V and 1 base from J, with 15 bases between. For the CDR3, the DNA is TGTGCCAGCTCACCACCGGGCTCGTCTTTCGGGAACACTGAAGCTTTCTTT. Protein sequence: CASSPPGSSFGNTEAFF.

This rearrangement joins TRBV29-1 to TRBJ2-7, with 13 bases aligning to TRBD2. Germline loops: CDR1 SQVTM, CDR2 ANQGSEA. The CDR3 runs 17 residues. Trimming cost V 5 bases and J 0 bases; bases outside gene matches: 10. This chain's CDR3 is CSVTRLAGGPSSYEQYF. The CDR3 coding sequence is TGCAGCGTTACGCGACTAGCGGGGGGACCTAGCTCCTACGAGCAGTACTTC.

The CDR3 bases are TGTGCCAGCAGTTTTTCTGGACAGGGCCCCACAGATACGCAGTATTTT. It encodes CASSFSGQGPTDTQYF. V usage is TRBV7-9 and J usage is TRBJ2-3; 8 nucleotides agree with TRBD1. CDR1 is SEHNR, CDR2 FQNEAQ, per germline (reference sequence). This CDR3 has 16 amino acids. V dropped 6 bases and J dropped 2; count of bases not matched to a gene: 10.

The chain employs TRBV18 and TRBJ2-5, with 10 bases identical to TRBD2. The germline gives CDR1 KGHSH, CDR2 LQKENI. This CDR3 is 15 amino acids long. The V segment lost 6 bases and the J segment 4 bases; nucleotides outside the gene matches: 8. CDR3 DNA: TGTGCCAGCTCGAACCAGGCTAGCGGGAGAGAGACCCAGTACTTC. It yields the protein CASSNQASGRETQYF.

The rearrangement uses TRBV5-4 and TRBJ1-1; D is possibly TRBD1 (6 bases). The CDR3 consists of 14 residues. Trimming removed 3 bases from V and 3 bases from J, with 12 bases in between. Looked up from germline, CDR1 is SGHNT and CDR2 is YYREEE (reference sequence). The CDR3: CASSSQGGYTEAFF. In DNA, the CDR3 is TGTGCCAGCAGCTCACAGGGAGGGTACACTGAAGCTTTCTTT.

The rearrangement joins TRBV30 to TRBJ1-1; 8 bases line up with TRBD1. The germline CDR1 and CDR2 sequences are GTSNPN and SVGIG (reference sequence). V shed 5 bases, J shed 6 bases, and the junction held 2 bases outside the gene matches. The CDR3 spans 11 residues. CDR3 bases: TGTGCCTGGGGACAGGGCGCTGAAGCTTTCTTT. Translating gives CAWGQGAEAFF.

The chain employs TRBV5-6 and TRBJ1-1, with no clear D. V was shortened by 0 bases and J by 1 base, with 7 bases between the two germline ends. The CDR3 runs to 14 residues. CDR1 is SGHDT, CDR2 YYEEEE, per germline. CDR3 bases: TGTGCCAGCAGCTTGGCCTCAGCGAACACTGAAGCTTTCTTT. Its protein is CASSLASANTEAFF.

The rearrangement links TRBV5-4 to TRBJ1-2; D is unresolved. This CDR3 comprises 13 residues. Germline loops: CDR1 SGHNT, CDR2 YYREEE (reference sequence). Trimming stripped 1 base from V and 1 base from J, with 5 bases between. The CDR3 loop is CASSLYSNYGYTF. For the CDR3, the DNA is TGTGCCAGCAGCTTGTACAGTAACTATGGCTACACCTTC.

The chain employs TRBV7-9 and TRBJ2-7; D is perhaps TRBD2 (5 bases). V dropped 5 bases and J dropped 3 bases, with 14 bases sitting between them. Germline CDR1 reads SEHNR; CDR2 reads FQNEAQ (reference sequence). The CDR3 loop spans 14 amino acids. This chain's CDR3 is CASSPRILGYEQYF. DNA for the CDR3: TGTGCCAGCAGCCCGAGGATACTAGGCTACGAGCAGTACTTC.

CDR3 protein: CASSPGLEYTQYF. The CDR3 region has the DNA TGTGCCAGCAGCCCCGGTTTGGAGTATACGCAGTATTTT. The chain employs TRBV5-4 and TRBJ2-3; no clear D. This CDR3 is 13 amino acids long. Trimming took 4 bases from V and 7 from J, leaving 13 bases between them. Per the germline V gene, CDR1 is SGHNT and CDR2 is YYREEE (reference sequence).

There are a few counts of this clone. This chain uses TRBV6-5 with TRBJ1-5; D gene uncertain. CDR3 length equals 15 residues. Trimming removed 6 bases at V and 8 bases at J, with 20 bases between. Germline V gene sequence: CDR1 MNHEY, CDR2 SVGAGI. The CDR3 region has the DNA TGTGCCAGCAGCCAAAAGGCCTCGGCAAGGAAGCCCCAGCATTTT. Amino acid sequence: CASSQKASARKPQHF.

The CDR3 loop reads CSVDGGTYGYTF. CDR3 DNA: TGCAGCGTTGATGGGGGGACCTATGGCTACACCTTC. The rearrangement joins TRBV29-1 to TRBJ1-2; maybe TRBD1 (5 bases). CDR1 is SQVTM, CDR2 ANQGSEA, per germline. The CDR3 spans 12 residues. The V and J ends lost 3 bases and 4 bases respectively, with 9 bases between them.

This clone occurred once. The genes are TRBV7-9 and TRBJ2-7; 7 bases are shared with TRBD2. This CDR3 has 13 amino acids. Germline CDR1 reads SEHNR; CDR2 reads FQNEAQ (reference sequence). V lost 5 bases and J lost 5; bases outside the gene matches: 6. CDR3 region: CASSPPGGDEQYF. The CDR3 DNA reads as TGTGCCAGCAGCCCGCCGGGAGGCGACGAGCAGTACTTC.